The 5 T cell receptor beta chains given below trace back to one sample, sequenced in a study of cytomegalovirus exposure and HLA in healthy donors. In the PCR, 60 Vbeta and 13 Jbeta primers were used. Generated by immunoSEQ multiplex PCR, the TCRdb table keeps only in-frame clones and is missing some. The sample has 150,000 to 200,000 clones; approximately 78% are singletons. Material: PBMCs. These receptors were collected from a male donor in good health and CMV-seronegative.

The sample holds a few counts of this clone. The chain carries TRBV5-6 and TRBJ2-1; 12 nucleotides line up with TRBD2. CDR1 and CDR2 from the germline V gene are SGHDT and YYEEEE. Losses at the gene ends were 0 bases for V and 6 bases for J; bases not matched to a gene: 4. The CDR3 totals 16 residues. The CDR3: CASSLELTSGGNEQFF. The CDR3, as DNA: TGTGCCAGCAGCTTGGAATTGACTAGCGGGGGCAATGAGCAGTTCTTC.

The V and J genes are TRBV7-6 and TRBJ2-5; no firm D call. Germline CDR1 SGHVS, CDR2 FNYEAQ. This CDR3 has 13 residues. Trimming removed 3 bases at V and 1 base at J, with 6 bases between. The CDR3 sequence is CASSLGSQETQYF. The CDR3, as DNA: TGTGCCAGCAGCTTGGGCAGCCAAGAGACCCAGTACTTC.

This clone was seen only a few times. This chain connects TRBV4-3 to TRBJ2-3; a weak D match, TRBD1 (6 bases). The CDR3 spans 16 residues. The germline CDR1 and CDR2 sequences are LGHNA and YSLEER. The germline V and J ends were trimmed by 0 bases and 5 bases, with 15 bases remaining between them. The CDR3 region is CASSQESRGIGDTQYF. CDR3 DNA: TGCGCCAGCAGCCAAGAATCCAGGGGTATTGGAGATACGCAGTATTTT.

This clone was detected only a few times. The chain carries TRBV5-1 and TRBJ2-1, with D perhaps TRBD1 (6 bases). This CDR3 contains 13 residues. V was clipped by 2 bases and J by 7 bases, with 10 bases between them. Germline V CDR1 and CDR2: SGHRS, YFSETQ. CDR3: CASSFQGMNEQFF. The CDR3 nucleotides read TGCGCCAGCAGCTTTCAGGGGATGAATGAGCAGTTCTTC.

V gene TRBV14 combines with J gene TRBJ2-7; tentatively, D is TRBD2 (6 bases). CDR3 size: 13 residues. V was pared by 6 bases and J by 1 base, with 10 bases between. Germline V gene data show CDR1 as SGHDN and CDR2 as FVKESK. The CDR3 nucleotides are TGTGCCAGCAGGTTTAGCGGTTCCTACGAGCAGTACTTC. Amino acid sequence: CASRFSGSYEQYF.